This TCR beta chain stems from a study of shared clonotypes between healthy human individuals. Study-wide results and limits: Expectations were that clonotype sharing among donors would be affected by sequencing depth. Shared clonotypes across all four donors exceeded non-shared ones in generation probability. Memory subsets had estimated richness that was generally smaller than that of naive subsets. The small donor group covered limited genetic and exposure diversity.

Repertoires were generated with immunoSEQ multiplex PCR, while TCRdb's copy carries only in-frame clones and drops some. The sample shows about 680,000 clones, about 90% of them seen only once. The naive CD8 fraction comprised CD45RO-negative cells positively selected for CCR7 and excluded terminally differentiated effector memory CD45RA+ cells. A remark on this clone: No antigen is known for it.

The source of this sequence is a man aged 25 to 40 in good health. Source material: naive CD8+ T cells sorted from blood.

The chain's CDR3 is CASSHGDYLYEQYF. CDR3 nucleotide sequence: TGTGCCAGCAGCCATGGGGACTACCTCTACGAGCAGTACTTC. The chain recombines TRBV14 with TRBJ2-7, with 7 bases fitting TRBD2. The CDR3 spans 14 residues. The germline CDR1 and CDR2 sequences are SGHDN and FVKESK. Unmatched junction bases numbered 5, after V lost 3 bases and J lost 3 bases.